The 31 T cell receptor beta chains presented below share a single source sample, sequenced in a study of blood T cells in healthy people across ages. Next came a second PCR, run for roughly 7 to 12 cycles, which used a sample-barcoded 5' primer along with a J-beta primer mix. TCRdb used MiXCR to reprocess the 5' RACE reads, holding one entry per CDR3 protein. The table shows hundreds of thousands of distinct CDR3 sequences, with more than 45% occurring only once. Sequencing input: blood. The receptors originated from a man older than 75 in good health.

This clonotype was found a few times. The V and J genes are TRBV4-2 and TRBJ2-3; 9 nucleotides match TRBD1. The CDR3 totals 14 residues. The V segment lost 4 bases and the J segment 7 bases; nucleotides outside the gene matches: 6. Germline assignment: CDR1 LGHNA and CDR2 YNFKEQ. The CDR3 protein is CASSPRTGAYTQYF. In DNA form, the CDR3 reads TGTGCCAGCAGCCCACGGACAGGGGCCTATACGCAGTATTTT.

This sequence joins TRBV9 and TRBJ2-7, with D possibly TRBD2 on 7 matching bases. The DNA end lines up better with TRBJ2-5; the J call may be wrong. The CDR3 has 14 amino acids. Germline lookup yields CDR1 SGDLS and CDR2 YYNGEE. For the CDR3, the DNA is TGTGCCAGCAGCTCAACAGGGAGGGGAGAGACCCAGTACTTC. Translating it yields CASSSTGRGETQYF.

The CDR3 loop is CASSPLGAGGNEQYF. The CDR3 region has the DNA TGTGCCAGCAGCCCCCTTGGCGCGGGGGGCAATGAGCAGTACTTC. This chain joins TRBV7-9 and TRBJ2-7; 8 bases agree with TRBD2. V dropped 5 bases and J dropped 7; count of bases not matched to a gene: 13. This CDR3 spans 15 amino acids. The germline CDR1 and CDR2 sequences are SEHNR and FQNEAQ (reference sequence). Complete variable domain (other parts from reference TRBV7-9 and TRBJ2-7): DTGVSQNPRHKITKRGQNVTFRCDPISEHNRLYWYRQTLGQGPEFLTYFQNEAQLEKSRLLSDRFSAERPKGSFSTLEIQRTEQGDSAMYLCASSPLGAGGNEQYFGPGTRLTVT.

This clonotype was counted many times. The genes are TRBV6-6 and TRBJ2-7; TRBD1 matches at 7 bases. The V gene's germline CDR1 is MNHNY and CDR2 SVGAGI (reference sequence). The CDR3 extends over 15 amino acids. J lost 0 bases, V lost 4 bases, and 6 bases had no gene match. CDR3 in amino acids: CASSSGTVISYEQYF. CDR3 DNA sequence: TGTGCCAGCAGTTCTGGGACAGTGATCTCCTACGAGCAGTACTTC.

This clonotype has a handful of counts. The chain uses TRBV20-1 and TRBJ1-6; D remains ambiguous. CDR1 and CDR2 (germline): DFQATT, SNEGSKA (reference sequence). The V end was cut by 4 bases, the J end by 0 bases, with 10 bases between. The length of the CDR3 is 15 residues. CDR3 residues: CSATDAYSYNSPLHF. The CDR3 DNA follows: TGCAGTGCTACCGATGCTTACTCCTATAATTCACCCCTCCACTTT.

V gene TRBV6-2 or TRBV6-3 combines with J gene TRBJ2-6; D is undetermined. The germline CDR1 and CDR2 sequences are MNHEY and SVGEGT. Trimming removed 2 bases from V and 0 bases from J, with 5 bases in between. The CDR3 covers 15 residues. CDR3 sequence reads: CASSYRLSGANVLTF. The CDR3 DNA reads TGTGCCAGCAGTTACCGGCTCTCTGGGGCCAACGTCCTGACTTTC.

This clonotype was recorded only once. The rearrangement links TRBV5-1 to TRBJ1-1; D might be TRBD1 (5 bases). The germline V gene has CDR1 SGHRS and CDR2 YFSETQ. The CDR3 length is 16 residues. Deletions cut 4 bases from V and 2 bases from J, with 18 bases between. CDR3 coding DNA: TGCGCCAGCAGCCAGCCAGCAGGGCTAGGAAACACTGAAGCTTTCTTT. This encodes CASSQPAGLGNTEAFF.

The chain uses TRBV24-1 and TRBJ2-2; D remains unclear. The V end was cut by 2 bases, the J end by 0 bases, with 9 bases between. This CDR3 has 16 residues. Per germline, CDR1 KGHDR and CDR2 SFDVKD. Written as DNA, the CDR3 is TGTGCCACCAGTGATTCTTTGATCTCGAACACCGGGGAGCTGTTTTTT. As protein: CATSDSLISNTGELFF.

This clonotype was seen ten or more times. The DNA for the CDR3 is TGTGCCAGCAGTGCGGGGCTCAAGCAGTTCTTC. Protein: CASSAGLKQFF. This sequence joins TRBV6-5 and TRBJ2-1, with D perhaps TRBD2 (6 bases). Per the germline V gene, CDR1 is MNHEY and CDR2 is SVGAGI. The CDR3 is 11 amino acids. Trimming took off 5 bases at V and 11 bases at J, with 10 bases between the two ends.

V is TRBV29-1 and J is TRBJ1-2, with 7 bases fitting TRBD1. V shed 4 bases and J 5 bases; nucleotides not matched to a gene: 4. There are 12 residues in the CDR3. Per the germline V gene, CDR1 is SQVTM and CDR2 is ANQGSEA. The chain's CDR3 is CSVGVTGYGYTF. Written as DNA, the CDR3 is TGCAGCGTTGGTGTGACAGGGTATGGCTACACCTTC. Based on the CDR3 plus reference TRBV29-1 and TRBJ1-2, the full variable domain is SAVISQKPSRDICQRGTSLTIQCQVDSQVTMMFWYRQQPGQSLTLIATANQGSEATYESGFVIDKFPISRPNLTFSTLTVSNMSPEDSSIYLCSVGVTGYGYTFGSGTRLTVV.

The chain recombines TRBV6-1 with TRBJ2-7; D uncertain. V dropped 4 bases and J dropped 2 bases, with 18 bases sitting between them. The CDR3 consists of 16 residues. The germline V gene encodes CDR1 MNHNS and CDR2 SASEGT. The CDR3 protein is CASSVSWYEKPYEQYF. For the CDR3, the DNA is TGTGCCAGCAGTGTATCTTGGTATGAGAAGCCCTACGAGCAGTACTTC.

The chain couples TRBV20-1 to TRBJ1-2, with D unresolved. Trimming left V 7 bases short and J 2 bases short, with 14 bases between. Germline CDR1 reads DFQATT; CDR2 reads SNEGSKA (reference sequence). This CDR3 region has 13 residues. CDR3 coding DNA: TGCAGTGTAAAGGGCAGCAGGAACTATGGCTACACCTTC. It translates to CSVKGSRNYGYTF.

In regard to this clonotype: At one end the junction does not follow the germline gene, possibly because of a read error. The chain is built from TRBV9 and TRBJ2-5; 12 positions agree with TRBD2. The germline gives CDR1 SGDLS, CDR2 YYNGEE. CDR3 size: 15 residues. The CDR3 DNA follows: TGTGTCAGCAGCTCTAGCGGGGGGGCCCCGGAGACCCAGTACTTC. This sequence encodes CVSSSSGGAPETQYF. The full variable domain, with the rest looked up from reference TRBV9 and TRBJ2-5, is DSGVTQTPKHLITATGQRVTLRCSPRSGDLSVYWYQQSLDQGLQFLIQYYNGEERAKGNILERFSAQQFPDLHSELNLSSLELGDSALYFCVSSSSGGAPETQYFGPGTRLLVL.

The V and J genes are TRBV29-1 and TRBJ1-4; 9 bases are shared with TRBD1. V gave up 0 bases and J gave up 15 bases; unmatched junction bases: 5. Per the germline V gene, CDR1 is SQVTM and CDR2 is ANQGSEA. The CDR3 sequence is 12 residues long. CDR3 nucleotide sequence: TGCAGCGTTGAAGACGGGGGACAGGGTTTGTTTTTT. As protein: CSVEDGGQGLFF.

This clonotype has a handful of counts. As DNA, the CDR3 is TGTGCCAGCCGCGAGCGGCAACCCGGCACAGATACGCAGTATTTT. Amino acid sequence: CASRERQPGTDTQYF. The genes are TRBV7-2 and TRBJ2-3; possibly TRBD2 for D (5 bases). V was shortened by 8 bases and J by 1 base, with 16 bases between the two germline ends. This CDR3 is 15 amino acids long. Germline V gene data show CDR1 as SGHTA and CDR2 as FQGNSA.

This clonotype appeared a single time. The V call is TRBV3-1, the J call TRBJ1-5, with 8 bases identical to TRBD1. Germline V CDR1 and CDR2: LGHDT, YNNKEL (reference sequence). The CDR3 extends over 15 amino acids. J gave up 7 bases and V 4 bases, and 9 bases lay outside the gene matches. The CDR3 bases are TGTGCCAGCAGCCCCCGACAGGGGCTTGGGCAGCCCCAGCATTTT. It yields the protein CASSPRQGLGQPQHF. Together with reference TRBV3-1 and TRBJ1-5, the CDR3 gives the full variable domain: DTAVSQTPKYLVTQMGNDKSIKCEQNLGHDTMYWYKQDSKKFLKIMFSYNNKELIINETVPNRFSPKSPDKAHLNLHINSLELGDSAVYFCASSPRQGLGQPQHFGDGTRLSIL.

The gene calls are TRBV12-3 or TRBV12-4 and TRBJ2-3; 9 bases map to TRBD1. The CDR3 is 13 amino acids. The junction had 3 bases not matched to a gene; V was cut back by 6 bases and J by 5 bases. In DNA form, the CDR3 reads TGTGCCAGCAGGAGACAGGGGGGAGATACGCAGTATTTT. This codes for CASRRQGGDTQYF.

This chain joins TRBV28 and TRBJ2-1; D remains unclear. There are 14 residues in the CDR3. Germline-derived CDR1 and CDR2 are MDHEN and SYDVKM. With 7 bases removed from V and 0 bases from J, the gap between germline ends came to 10 bases. CDR3 nucleotide sequence: TGTGCCAGCAACCAGCTAAGCTCCTACAATGAGCAGTTCTTC. This encodes CASNQLSSYNEQFF.

V and J are TRBV6-6 and TRBJ1-2; D perhaps matches TRBD1 (6 bases). CDR3 length equals 15 residues. V was trimmed by 5 bases and J by 2 bases, leaving 15 bases between them. Germline V CDR1 and CDR2: MNHNY, SVGAGI (reference sequence). The chain's CDR3 is CASSPLRQANYGYTF. CDR3 nucleotides: TGTGCCAGCAGTCCCCTCCGACAGGCCAACTATGGCTACACCTTC.

This clonotype has more than one count but fewer than ten. The gene calls are TRBV7-2 and TRBJ1-6; no clear D. CDR3 length: 13 amino acids. Germline values: CDR1 SGHTA, CDR2 FQGNSA. The V end was cut by 2 bases, the J end by 10 bases, with 9 bases between. The chain's CDR3 is CASSLQGYSPLHF. The CDR3 DNA sequence: TGTGCCAGCAGCTTACAAGGTTACTCACCCCTCCACTTT.

This clonotype was observed many times. The V gene is TRBV6-5, the J gene TRBJ1-5, with D perhaps TRBD1 (6 bases). V lost 6 bases, J lost 7 bases, and 16 bases lay in between. In germline, CDR1 is MNHEY, CDR2 SVGAGI. The CDR3 length is 14 residues. The CDR3 sequence is CASRRAGEGQPQHF. CDR3 coding DNA: TGTGCCAGCAGGAGGGCAGGGGAGGGGCAGCCCCAGCATTTT.

Here the CDR3 DNA reads TGTGCCAGCAGCTACCAATACAGGAGCTCCTACGAGCAGTACTTC. Translated: CASSYQYRSSYEQYF. This chain links TRBV3-1 with TRBJ2-7, with D maybe TRBD1 (5 bases). This CDR3 comprises 15 residues. From germline, CDR1 is LGHDT and CDR2 YNNKEL (reference sequence). The V gene lost 5 bases and the J gene lost 0 bases, with 14 bases spanning the gap.

V and J are TRBV6-6 and TRBJ2-5; the D is unclear. This CDR3 region has 16 residues. Trimming stripped 6 bases from V and 11 bases from J, with 28 bases between. CDR1 is MNHNY and CDR2 is SVGAGI in the germline V gene (reference sequence). CDR3 bases: TGTGCCAGCAGACCTTCTGTGACGACTCTATCGTATCGGCAGTACTTC. Amino acids: CASRPSVTTLSYRQYF.

The genes are TRBV7-3 and TRBJ2-5, with 7 nucleotides matching TRBD2. Germline assignment: CDR1 SGHTA and CDR2 FQGTGA. The V and J ends lost 2 bases and 2 bases, in that order; junction bases with no gene match: 5. This CDR3 has 15 amino acids. The CDR3 coding sequence is TGTGCCAGCAGCTTAGGACTAGGGGAACAAGAGACCCAGTACTTC. It codes for CASSLGLGEQETQYF. The full variable domain, with the rest looked up from reference TRBV7-3 and TRBJ2-5, is GAGVSQTPSNKVTEKGKYVELRCDPISGHTALYWYRQSLGQGPEFLIYFQGTGAADDSGLPNDRFFAVRPEGSVSTLKIQRTERGDSAVYLCASSLGLGEQETQYFGPGTRLLVL.

This rearrangement joins TRBV6-5 to TRBJ1-1, with a possible D match to TRBD1 (6 bases). This CDR3 comprises 16 residues. Germline V gives CDR1 MNHEY, CDR2 SVGAGI. V dropped 5 bases and J dropped 5 bases, with 21 bases sitting between them. DNA of the CDR3: TGTGCCAGCAGTACCTCCCCTACAGGGCCGAAAACTGAAGCTTTCTTT. This translates into CASSTSPTGPKTEAFF.

The J gene is TRBJ2-1, the V gene TRBV29-1; D not certain. The J call is doubtful: the DNA matches TRBJ2-7 better. The CDR3 has 15 amino acids. Germline values: CDR1 SQVTM, CDR2 ANQGSEA. CDR3 residues: CSVDVFGARSHEQYF. CDR3 nucleotides: TGCAGCGTTGACGTTTTTGGCGCCAGGTCCCACGAGCAGTACTTC.

This clonotype showed up many times. The chain uses TRBV29-1 and TRBJ2-7; possibly TRBD2 for D (6 bases). Between the trimmed V and J ends, which lost 6 bases and 7 bases, there was a span of 22 bases. Germline V lookup: CDR1 SQVTM, CDR2 ANQGSEA. This CDR3 comprises 14 residues. The CDR3 region is CSVQPLGLFGEQYF. CDR3 in DNA: TGCAGCGTCCAACCACTGGGACTTTTCGGGGAGCAGTACTTC.

The chain couples TRBV7-2 to TRBJ2-5; tentatively, D is TRBD1 (6 bases). The V and J ends lost 6 bases and 1 base respectively, with 9 bases between them. The CDR3 length is 13 residues. In germline, CDR1 is SGHTA, CDR2 FQGNSA. DNA of the CDR3: TGTGCCAGCAGTGGACAGATCCAAGAGACCCAGTACTTC. It codes for CASSGQIQETQYF.

About this clonotype: This could be a read error, since a much larger clone is one nucleotide away. This chain links TRBV6-5 with TRBJ1-1, with D possibly being TRBD1 (5 bases). CDR1 is MNHEY, CDR2 SVGAGI, per germline. The CDR3 is 14 residues long. The CDR3 nucleotides read TGTGGCAGCAGTTACCAGTGGGGGGGCACTGAAGCTTTCTTT. It translates to CGSSYQWGGTEAFF.

This rearrangement joins TRBV18 to TRBJ1-2, with D tentatively TRBD1 (5 bases). Trimming shortened V by 10 bases and J by 7 bases, and 7 bases separated the two germline ends. This CDR3 spans 9 amino acids. In germline, CDR1 is KGHSH, CDR2 LQKENI. The CDR3 sequence is CATQGGYTF. The DNA of the CDR3 is TGTGCCACCCAGGGTGGCTACACCTTC.

This clonotype was counted between two and nine times. The chain couples TRBV28 to TRBJ2-5, with 8 bases identical to TRBD2. J was trimmed by 4 bases and V by 2 bases; bases with no gene match: 12. The CDR3 has 17 residues. Per germline, CDR1 MDHEN and CDR2 SYDVKM. The CDR3 DNA follows: TGTGCCAGCAGTTTAGGCCTAGCTGCGGGAGGTCTAGAGACCCAGTACTTC. Translated, it gives CASSLGLAAGGLETQYF.